This T cell receptor beta chain was captured by sequencing in a study of cytomegalovirus exposure and HLA in healthy donors. General study points: It was reported that the classifier diagnosed cytomegalovirus status with high specificity and sensitivity in both the original and validation cohorts. What a later analysis showed was that several of the most significant clusters appeared linked to common viral pathogens. When analyzed later, a missense DCLRE1C variant was found to be linked to TCR beta V- and J-gene trimming. Generally TCR sequences proved uncommon, though certain public TCRs appeared in numerous donors.

For this clone: The antigen remains unidentified.

It was with 60 Vbeta and 13 Jbeta primers that the PCR ran. TCRdb's table, derived via immunoSEQ multiplex PCR, lists solely in-frame clones and lacks some. This table holds 120,000 to 150,000 clones, around three quarters found once. The CDR3 spans 15 residues. The V gene lost 10 bases and the J gene lost 3 bases, with 19 bases spanning the gap. Per germline, CDR1 MNHEY and CDR2 SMNVEV (reference sequence). The sequence came from a woman aged 40 to 49 in good health and CMV-seropositive. The V gene is TRBV27, the J gene TRBJ1-5; D is undetermined. Specimen: PBMCs. The CDR3, as DNA: TGTGCCACCCCCTCTGACACTTCCTTCAATCAGCCCCAGCATTTT. This sequence encodes CATPSDTSFNQPQHF.